The 4 T cell receptor beta chains below were found in one sample sequenced in a study of low-dose radiotherapy and immunotherapy resistance in tumors. Priming of first-strand cDNA relied on TRAV- and TRBV-specific primers (covering alpha and beta chains). With a V-primer adapter and a constant-region primer, TCRs were amplified for 20 PCR cycles. TCRdb redid the calling of the reads with MiXCR, one entry per CDR3 protein. This table holds 80,000 to 95,000 distinct CDR3 sequences, more than 8% found once. Time point defined: before trial treatment. The specimen comprised PBMCs, sampled before treatment. Receptor source: a male donor with prostate cancer.

This clonotype was seen at least ten times. One end of the junction varies from germline; a read error may be responsible. The gene calls are TRBV7-2 and TRBJ2-1, with D unclear. CDR3 length: 11 residues. Germline V gene sequence: CDR1 SGHTA, CDR2 FQGNSA. The CDR3 DNA reads TGTGCCAGCAACTTACTCGATGAGCAGTTCTTC. This encodes CASNLLDEQFF. The full variable domain, completed using reference TRBV7-2 and TRBJ2-1, is GAGVSQSPSNKVTEKGKDVELRCDPISGHTALYWYRQSLGQGLEFLIYFQGNSAPDKSGLPSDRFSAERTGGSVSTLTIQRTQQEDSAVYLCASNLLDEQFFGPGTRLTVL.

This clonotype was observed many times. V gene TRBV29-1 combines with J gene TRBJ2-2; D is undetermined. CDR1 is SQVTM, CDR2 ANQGSEA, per germline. The CDR3 consists of 10 residues. The V end was cut by 3 bases, the J end by 6 bases, with 2 bases between. CDR3 region: CSVDPGELFF. The CDR3 DNA reads TGCAGCGTTGATCCCGGGGAGCTGTTTTTT.

This clonotype was counted ten times or more. CDR3 in DNA: TGCGCCAGCAGCCAACAGACAGGGGGGTACGAGCAGTACTTC. Translation: CASSQQTGGYEQYF. J is TRBJ2-7 and V is TRBV4-3; 9 bases are shared with TRBD1. This CDR3 contains 14 residues. V was clipped by 2 bases and J by 4 bases; unmatched bases: 3. Per germline, CDR1 LGHNA and CDR2 YSLEER.

This clonotype occurred many times. The chain's CDR3 is CASTPRAAGSLHF. CDR3 sequence (DNA): TGTGCCAGCACGCCCAGGGCCGCGGGGTCCCTCCACTTT. The chain has TRBV28 and TRBJ1-6, with D perhaps matching TRBD1 (5 bases). Trimming shortened V by 7 bases and J by 14 bases, and 18 bases separated the two germline ends. The CDR3 is 13 amino acids. Germline assignment: CDR1 MDHEN and CDR2 SYDVKM.